Below, 10 T cell receptor beta chains from the same sample are listed, as sequenced in a study of T cells after yellow fever vaccination. TCRdb re-derived calls from the 5' RACE reads in MiXCR, one entry per CDR3 protein. The profile shows 25,000 to 30,000 distinct CDR3 sequences, less than 5.5% of them singletons. Here the sequenced sample was CD8+ T cells sorted from PBMCs, taken 10 days after the yellow fever booster vaccination. The receptors originated from a man in his thirties or forties who received the YFV17D yellow fever vaccine.

The sample holds many counts of this clonotype. V gene TRBV7-6 combines with J gene TRBJ2-2, with 7 bases lining up with TRBD1. The V and J ends lost 1 base and 2 bases, in that order; junction bases with no gene match: 7. Germline CDR1 reads SGHVS; CDR2 reads FNYEAQ. This CDR3 spans 17 amino acids. CDR3 DNA sequence: TGTGCCAGCAGCTTAGAAGTAACAGGGGTTAACACCGGGGAGCTGTTTTTT. It is translated as CASSLEVTGVNTGELFF.

This clonotype was seen repeatedly, ten times or more. This chain connects TRBV6-2 or TRBV6-3 to TRBJ2-1; weak D call: TRBD2 (5 bases). The CDR3 runs to 13 residues. Between the trimmed V and J ends, which lost 6 bases and 6 bases, there was a span of 12 bases. The germline gives CDR1 MNHEY, CDR2 SVGEGT. CDR3 nucleotides: TGTGCCAGCAGCCTGACGGACTTCAATGAGCAGTTCTTC. Translating it yields CASSLTDFNEQFF.

This clonotype was observed at least ten times. CDR3 DNA: TGTGCCAGCAGTATCGGGGGTTACAATGAGCAGTTCTTC. Protein sequence: CASSIGGYNEQFF. The chain links TRBV6-2 or TRBV6-3 to TRBJ2-1, with D tentatively TRBD2 (6 bases). The CDR3 runs 13 residues. The germline gives CDR1 MNHEY, CDR2 SVGEGT. The germline V and J ends were trimmed by 5 bases and 4 bases, with 9 bases remaining between them.

Many counts were recorded for this clonotype. Sequence at one end of the junction differs from germline and may be a read error. V and J are TRBV3-1 and TRBJ2-7; D might be TRBD1 or TRBD2, each matching 5 bases. This CDR3 contains 12 residues. Germline lookup yields CDR1 LGHDT and CDR2 YNNKEL (reference sequence). The chain's CDR3 is CASSHETGTSDF. The CDR3 DNA reads as TGTGCCAGCAGCCATGAGACCGGGACGAGTGACTTC.

This clonotype was detected ten times or more. J is TRBJ2-7 and V is TRBV6-5; the D is unclear. The ends were cut back, 0 bases at V and 5 bases at J, with 11 bases in the middle. Germline-derived CDR1 and CDR2 are MNHEY and SVGAGI. There are 14 residues in the CDR3. CDR3 sequence: CASSYSQDLDEQYF. The DNA of the CDR3 is TGTGCCAGCAGTTACTCACAAGATCTCGACGAGCAGTACTTC.

This clonotype was recorded many times. The chain couples TRBV20-1 to TRBJ2-1, with TRBD2 identical over 9 bases. The CDR3 extends over 14 amino acids. Unmatched junction bases numbered 5, after V lost 2 bases and J lost 6 bases. The germline CDR1 and CDR2 sequences are DFQATT and SNEGSKA (reference sequence). The CDR3 protein is CSARLAGNFNEQFF. The CDR3 DNA sequence: TGCAGTGCTAGACTAGCGGGAAATTTCAATGAGCAGTTCTTC.

This clonotype occurred many times. This sequence joins TRBV15 and TRBJ2-7; maybe TRBD1 (5 bases). Germline CDR1 and CDR2: LNHNV and YYDKDF (reference sequence). The CDR3 has 14 amino acids. Trimming left V 5 bases short and J 2 bases short, with 13 bases between. CDR3 protein: CATSFGQGTYEQYF. The CDR3 DNA reads as TGTGCCACCAGCTTCGGACAAGGCACCTACGAGCAGTACTTC.

Ten or more counts support this clonotype. The chain combines TRBV28 with TRBJ2-7, with a weak D call TRBD2 (6 bases). Germline V gene data show CDR1 as MDHEN and CDR2 as SYDVKM. V gave up 3 bases and J gave up 7 bases, with 13 bases separating them. The CDR3 sequence is 13 residues long. The CDR3 sequence: CASSFAGAGEQYF. The CDR3 DNA sequence: TGTGCCAGCAGTTTTGCCGGAGCGGGTGAGCAGTACTTC.

This clonotype was observed at least ten times. The chain links TRBV5-1 to TRBJ2-7; a possible D gene is TRBD2 (6 bases). Germline V gives CDR1 SGHRS, CDR2 YFSETQ. This CDR3 contains 13 residues. The ends were cut back, 6 bases at V and 3 bases at J, with 13 bases in the middle. In nucleotides, the CDR3 is TGCGCCAGCACCTGGGATAGCGGCTACGAGCAGTACTTC. This gives the protein CASTWDSGYEQYF.

This clonotype was recorded at least ten times. V is TRBV9 and J is TRBJ2-5; no definite D call. CDR3 size: 14 residues. V lost 2 bases, J lost 2 bases, and 10 bases lay in between. Germline V gives CDR1 SGDLS, CDR2 YYNGEE. The CDR3 reads CASSVQDEQETQYF. As DNA, the CDR3 is TGTGCCAGCAGCGTCCAGGACGAGCAAGAGACCCAGTACTTC.